The 16 T cell receptor beta chains reported below all come from one sample, sequenced in a study of identical twins. TCRdb passed the 5' RACE reads through MiXCR, listing each CDR3 protein once. The data contain 420,000 or so distinct CDR3 sequences, around 20% of them singletons. The source material was naive T cells sorted from blood. The source is a man in his fifties in good health.

Only a few counts were recorded for this clonotype. This chain links TRBV15 with TRBJ2-5; D might be TRBD2 (6 bases). The V gene's germline CDR1 is LNHNV and CDR2 YYDKDF (reference sequence). V was cut by 8 bases and J by 3 bases, with 16 bases left in between. The CDR3 is 14 residues long. For the CDR3, the DNA is TGTGCCACCGTCGGGTGGGAGGTAGAAGAGACCCAGTACTTC. It codes for CATVGWEVEETQYF. Based on the CDR3 plus reference TRBV15 and TRBJ2-5, the full variable domain is DAMVIQNPRYQVTQFGKPVTLSCSQTLNHNVMYWYQQKSSQAPKLLFHYYDKDFNNEADTPDNFQSRRPNTSFCFLDIRSPGLGDTAMYLCATVGWEVEETQYFGPGTRLLVL.

V is TRBV9 and J is TRBJ2-7, with D maybe TRBD1 (6 bases). V lost 3 bases and J lost 1, with 14 bases in between. This CDR3 is 15 amino acids long. Germline V gene sequence: CDR1 SGDLS, CDR2 YYNGEE. The CDR3 here is CASSAHWGRSYEQYF. CDR3 in DNA: TGTGCCAGCAGCGCGCATTGGGGGCGTTCCTACGAGCAGTACTTC.

This clonotype was seen a handful of times. The chain couples TRBV23-1 to TRBJ2-7, with 7 bases fitting TRBD1. TRBV23-1 is assigned to the ORF class and has an uncertain function. J was trimmed by 4 bases and V by 0 bases; bases with no gene match: 3. The CDR3 has 14 residues. The CDR3 nucleotides read TGCGCCAGCAGTCAATCGAGGGACAGATACGAGCAGTACTTC. Its translation is CASSQSRDRYEQYF.

This chain joins TRBV7-2 and TRBJ1-4; D is undetermined. The germline gives CDR1 SGHTA, CDR2 FQGNSA. V lost 5 bases and J lost 4, with 14 bases in between. This CDR3 has 15 amino acids. The CDR3, as DNA: TGTGCCAGCAGCGAAAATGACGGACTTAATGAAAAACTGTTTTTT. Protein product: CASSENDGLNEKLFF.

This clonotype has a handful of counts. The chain combines TRBV7-2 with TRBJ2-4; possibly TRBD2 for D (7 bases). CDR3 length: 16 amino acids. Between the trimmed V and J ends, which lost 5 bases and 6 bases, there was a span of 20 bases. Germline CDR1 reads SGHTA; CDR2 reads FQGNSA. DNA of the CDR3: TGTGCCAGCAGCCGCATGTCGGGGGGCCTCGGAAACATTCAGTACTTC. As protein: CASSRMSGGLGNIQYF.

This clonotype was seen many times. The chain carries TRBV4-3 and TRBJ2-1, with D hard to call. Germline V gene lookup returns CDR1 LGHNA and CDR2 YSLEER. There are 12 residues in the CDR3. Deletions cut 1 base from V and 8 bases from J, with 6 bases between. The CDR3 spells CASSQAYDEQFF. The CDR3 DNA sequence: TGCGCCAGCAGCCAAGCTTACGATGAGCAGTTCTTC.

This rearrangement joins TRBV28 to TRBJ1-2; no reliable D call. This CDR3 comprises 14 residues. Per germline, CDR1 MDHEN and CDR2 SYDVKM. Between the trimmed V and J ends, which lost 5 bases and 2 bases, there was a span of 12 bases. The DNA of the CDR3 is TGTGCCAGCAGTCGGGCCCCGGGCAACTATGGCTACACCTTC. It codes for CASSRAPGNYGYTF.

A remark on this clonotype: A much larger clone sits a single nucleotide away, making a read error possible. Without the conserved terminal phenylalanine or tryptophan, this CDR3 likely stems from a read error. The rearrangement uses TRBV24-1 and TRBJ2-1, with D unclear. Germline CDR1 and CDR2: KGHDR and SFDVKD. The V gene lost 3 bases and the J gene lost 5 bases, with 10 bases spanning the gap. CDR3 length: 14 residues. The CDR3 DNA follows: TGTGCCACCAGTGATGCCGACACAAACAATGAGCAGTTCTTA. Amino acids: CATSDADTNNEQFL.

This clonotype was detected only a few times. This chain links TRBV25-1 with TRBJ2-1; unclear D gene. The germline gives CDR1 MGHDK, CDR2 SYGVNS. Between the trimmed V and J ends, which lost 2 bases and 9 bases, there was a span of 8 bases. The CDR3 is 12 amino acids. Here the CDR3 reads CASSEVGLEQFF. CDR3 coding DNA: TGTGCCAGCAGTGAAGTGGGCCTTGAGCAGTTCTTC.

This clonotype was detected only a few times. DNA of the CDR3: TGCAGCGTTTTCCGACAGGGGGCAGCAGATACGCAGTATTTT. Translating gives CSVFRQGAADTQYF. The chain has TRBV29-1 and TRBJ2-3, with 10 bases fitting TRBD1. The CDR3 totals 14 residues. From germline, CDR1 is SQVTM and CDR2 ANQGSEA. V gave up 5 bases and J gave up 4 bases; unmatched junction bases: 6.

V usage is TRBV7-2 and J usage is TRBJ1-2, with 9 bases matching TRBD1. Germline trimming cut 5 bases from V and 1 base from J; bases unmatched to any gene: 5. Looked up from germline, CDR1 is SGHTA and CDR2 is FQGNSA. The CDR3 is 15 residues long. The CDR3 loop is CASSTDRGSNYGYTF. The CDR3 DNA follows: TGTGCCAGCAGCACAGACAGGGGGAGTAACTATGGCTACACCTTC.

This clonotype was recorded many times. The chain carries TRBV12-3 or TRBV12-4 and TRBJ2-1; the D is unclear. Between the trimmed V and J ends, which lost 8 bases and 10 bases, there was a span of 21 bases. This CDR3 region has 14 residues. The CDR3 loop is CASHKVRNVGEQFF. The CDR3 DNA is TGTGCCAGCCATAAGGTCAGGAATGTGGGGGAGCAGTTCTTC.

The chain carries TRBV27 and TRBJ2-7; tentative D call: TRBD2 (5 bases). The CDR3 runs to 15 residues. Germline-derived CDR1 and CDR2 are MNHEY and SMNVEV (reference sequence). Trimming took off 4 bases at V and 1 base at J, with 14 bases between the two ends. The CDR3, as DNA: TGTGCCAGCAGTTCCGGGATTCCCCTTTCCTACGAGCAGTACTTC. Translating it yields CASSSGIPLSYEQYF.

This clonotype was picked up many times. The chain has TRBV28 and TRBJ2-5, with 8 bases fitting TRBD1. The CDR3 runs to 14 residues. V lost 2 bases to trimming and J lost 3 bases; unmatched junction nucleotides: 2. CDR1 and CDR2 from the germline V gene are MDHEN and SYDVKM. CDR3 coding DNA: TGTGCCAGCAGTTTACAGGGGGCGGAAGAGACCCAGTACTTC. This encodes CASSLQGAEETQYF. Full variable domain (remainder filled in from reference TRBV28 and TRBJ2-5): DVKVTQSSRYLVKRTGEKVFLECVQDMDHENMFWYRQDPGLGLRLIYFSYDVKMKEKGDIPEGYSVSREKKERFSLILESASTNQTSMYLCASSLQGAEETQYFGPGTRLLVL.

The V and J genes are TRBV2 and TRBJ2-1; D may match TRBD1 or TRBD2 (5 bases each). The V end lost 7 bases, the J end lost 8 bases, and 15 bases lay between the germline ends. The length of the CDR3 is 13 residues. CDR1 SNHLY and CDR2 FYNNEI come from the germline V gene. In DNA form, the CDR3 reads TGTGCCAGCAAGGGGCCCGGAGGCGATGAGCAGTTCTTC. This encodes CASKGPGGDEQFF.

This clonotype is medium-sized (0.01 to 0.1%) by share. This chain connects TRBV5-1 to TRBJ2-1; D is uncertain. CDR3 length: 17 amino acids. Per germline, CDR1 SGHRS and CDR2 YFSETQ. Trimming pared 0 bases from V and 0 bases from J, leaving 13 bases between. The CDR3 DNA follows: TGCGCCAGCAGCTTGGGCCGCAGTGTCGTCTCCTACAATGAGCAGTTCTTC. Its translation is CASSLGRSVVSYNEQFF.